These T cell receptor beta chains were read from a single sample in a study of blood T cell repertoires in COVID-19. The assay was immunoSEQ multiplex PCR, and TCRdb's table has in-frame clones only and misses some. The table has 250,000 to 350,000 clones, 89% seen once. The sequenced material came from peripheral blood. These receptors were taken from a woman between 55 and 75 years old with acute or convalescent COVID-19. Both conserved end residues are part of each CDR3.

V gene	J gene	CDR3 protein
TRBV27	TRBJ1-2	CASSPQGAGGYTF
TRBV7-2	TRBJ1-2	CASRREGLYGYTF
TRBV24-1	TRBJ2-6	CATSDPGQGQSSGANVLTF
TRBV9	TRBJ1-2	CASSVAGAFYGYTF
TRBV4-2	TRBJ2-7	CASSHRRGGHEQYF
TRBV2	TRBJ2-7	CASRKQGYEQYF
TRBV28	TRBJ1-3	CASSFSASGSYF
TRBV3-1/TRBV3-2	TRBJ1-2	CASMTVGHGYTF
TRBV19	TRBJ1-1	CASSFDRLRPEAFF
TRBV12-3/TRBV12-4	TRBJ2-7	CASSLDREYEQYF
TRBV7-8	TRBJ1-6	CASSEPGQSSPLHF
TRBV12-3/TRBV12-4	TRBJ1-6	CASSQSFNSPLHF
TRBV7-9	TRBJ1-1	CASSPPGATEAFF
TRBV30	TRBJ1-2	CAGVTGGGGYTF
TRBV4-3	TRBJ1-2	CASSQGQVSNYGYTF
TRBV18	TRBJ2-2	CASSPRTGPTGELFF
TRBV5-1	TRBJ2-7	CASSFGDGAYEQYF
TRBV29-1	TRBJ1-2	CSVEDPGGLSYGYTF
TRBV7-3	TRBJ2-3	CASSPSGGKDTQYF
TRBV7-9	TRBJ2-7	CASSQRKPGGGSYEQYF
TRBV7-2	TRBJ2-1	CASSLTGQGRNEQFF
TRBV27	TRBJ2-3	CASSTRPGWGTDTQYF
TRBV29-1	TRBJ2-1	CSGQTSAEQFF
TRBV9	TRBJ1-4	CASSAGTGYEKLFF
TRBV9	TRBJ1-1	CASSLDGSEAFF
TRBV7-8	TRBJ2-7	CASSFRAPGQGVDEQYF
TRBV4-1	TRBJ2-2	CASSQVQKNTGELFF
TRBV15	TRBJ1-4	CATSRDQAGIGEKLFF
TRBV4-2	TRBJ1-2	CASSQDLARGAGYTF
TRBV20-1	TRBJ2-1	CSASIAGAYSYNEQFF
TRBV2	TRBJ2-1	CASRGGTPGNEQFF
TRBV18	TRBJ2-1	CASSPRSSGSAGEQFF
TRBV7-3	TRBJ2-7	CASSSYRGPYEQYF
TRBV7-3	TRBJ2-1	CASSLFSGRGNEQFF
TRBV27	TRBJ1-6	CASSSSYNSPLHF
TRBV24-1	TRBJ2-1	CATSDPTGVGNEQFF
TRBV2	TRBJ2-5	CASSRETQYF
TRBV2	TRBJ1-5	CASMGQGANQPQHF
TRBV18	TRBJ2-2	CASSPDRANTGELFF
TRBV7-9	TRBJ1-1	CASSPPAGLGTEAFF
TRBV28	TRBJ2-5	CASSLAGVEETQYF
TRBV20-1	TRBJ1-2	CSASPLSGYTF
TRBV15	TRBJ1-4	CATSQQGATNEKLFF
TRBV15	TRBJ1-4	CATSRSGGYNEKLFF
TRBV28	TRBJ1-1	CASSLTGSNTEAFF
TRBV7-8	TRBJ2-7	CASSLGGGTYEQYF
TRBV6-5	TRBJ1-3	CASSYMATIYF
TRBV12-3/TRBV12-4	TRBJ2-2	CASSPSVGELFF
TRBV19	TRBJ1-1	CASTLDRGDEAFF
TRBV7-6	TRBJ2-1	CASSLGWRSRGASHNEQFF
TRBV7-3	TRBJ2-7	CASSLGTGYEQYF
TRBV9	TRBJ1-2	CASSVDENNYGYTF
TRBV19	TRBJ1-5	CASAAQRDVSNQPQHF